One and the same sample provided the 7 T cell receptor beta chains below, sequenced in a study of blood T cell repertoires in COVID-19. TCRdb keeps only in-frame clones here, not all; method: immunoSEQ multiplex PCR. The sample yields about 260,000 clones, more than 85% seen once. Sequencing used PBMCs or T cells enriched from blood (not recorded which). These receptors came from a man aged 35 to 55 who had been exposed to COVID-19.

This rearrangement joins TRBV4-1 to TRBJ1-5; 7 nucleotides line up with TRBD1. V shed 4 bases, J shed 0 bases, and the junction held 12 bases outside the gene matches. This CDR3 comprises 18 residues. Germline V lookup: CDR1 MGHRA, CDR2 YSYEKL. The CDR3 DNA reads as TGCGCCAGCAGCCCCTCTCCCCCCGGGACAGATAGCAATCAGCCCCAGCATTTT. Its translation is CASSPSPPGTDSNQPQHF.

The chain is built from TRBV5-1 and TRBJ2-2; tentatively, D is TRBD1 (6 bases). This CDR3 contains 17 residues. Germline lookup yields CDR1 SGHRS and CDR2 YFSETQ. V was clipped by 4 bases and J by 0 bases, with 16 bases between them. Here the CDR3 DNA reads TGCGCCAGCAGCCCACAGGGAATTATTGCGAACACCGGGGAGCTGTTTTTT. It translates to CASSPQGIIANTGELFF. The full variable domain, in which reference TRBV5-1 and TRBJ2-2 provide the parts outside the CDR3, is KAGVTQTPRYLIKTRGQQVTLSCSPISGHRSVSWYQQTPGQGLQFLFEYFSETQRNKGNFPGRFSGRQFSNSRSEMNVSTLELGDSALYLCASSPQGIIANTGELFFGEGSRLTVL.

This chain links TRBV9 with TRBJ2-3, with 7 positions matching TRBD2. The CDR3 is 15 residues long. V shed 3 bases and J 0 bases; nucleotides not matched to a gene: 4. Germline V gene lookup returns CDR1 SGDLS and CDR2 YYNGEE. The CDR3 coding sequence is TGTGCCAGCAGCGGAAGCGGGGTCAGCACAGATACGCAGTATTTT. It codes for CASSGSGVSTDTQYF.

The J gene is TRBJ1-1, the V gene TRBV27; tentative D call: TRBD1 (6 bases). Looked up from germline, CDR1 is MNHEY and CDR2 is SMNVEV (reference sequence). The CDR3 spans 12 residues. Trimming left V 5 bases short and J 5 bases short, with 9 bases between. CDR3 DNA: TGTGCCAGCAGTAGGGGGGGGACTGAAGCTTTCTTT. Translated, it gives CASSRGGTEAFF.

This clone has more than one count but fewer than ten. This chain connects TRBV12-3 or TRBV12-4 to TRBJ1-5; D is unresolved. Trimming took off 5 bases at V and 7 bases at J, with 12 bases between the two ends. The CDR3 runs to 13 residues. The chain's CDR3 is CASSERANQPQHF. The CDR3 nucleotides are TGTGCCAGCAGTGAGAGGGCCAACCAGCCCCAGCATTTT.

The chain joins TRBV19 to TRBJ2-1, with D possibly being TRBD2 (6 bases). Germline-derived CDR1 and CDR2 are LNHDA and SQIVND (reference sequence). The V end was cut by 5 bases, the J end by 5 bases, with 19 bases between. The CDR3 runs 16 residues. The CDR3 DNA is TGTGCCAGTAGTCCCTCTAGCGCCCCCGGAGACAATGAGCAGTTCTTC. It yields the protein CASSPSSAPGDNEQFF.

CDR3 sequence reads: CASRKNMNTEAFF. DNA for the CDR3: TGTGCCAGTAGGAAGAACATGAACACTGAAGCTTTCTTT. The rearrangement joins TRBV19 to TRBJ1-1; D remains unclear. V shed 6 bases and J shed 0 bases, with 8 bases lying between them. The CDR3 covers 13 residues. From germline, CDR1 is LNHDA and CDR2 SQIVND (reference sequence).